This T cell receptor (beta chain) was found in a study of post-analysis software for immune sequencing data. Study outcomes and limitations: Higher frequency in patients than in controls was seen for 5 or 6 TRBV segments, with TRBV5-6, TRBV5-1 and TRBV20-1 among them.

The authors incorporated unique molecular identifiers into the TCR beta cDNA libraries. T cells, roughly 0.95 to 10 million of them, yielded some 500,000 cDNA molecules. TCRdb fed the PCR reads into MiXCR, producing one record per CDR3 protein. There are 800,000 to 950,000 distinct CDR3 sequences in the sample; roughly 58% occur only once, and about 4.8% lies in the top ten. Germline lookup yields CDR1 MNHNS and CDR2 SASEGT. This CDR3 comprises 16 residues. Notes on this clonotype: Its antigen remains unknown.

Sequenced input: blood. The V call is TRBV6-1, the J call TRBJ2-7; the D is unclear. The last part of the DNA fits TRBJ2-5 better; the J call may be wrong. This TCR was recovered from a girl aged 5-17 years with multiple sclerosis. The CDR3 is CASSEIEIGISETQYF. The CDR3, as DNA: TGTGCCAGCAGTGAAATCGAAATAGGGATATCAGAGACCCAGTACTTC.